A selection of T cell receptor beta chains follows, all from one sample in a study of immune evolution from preneoplasia to lung adenocarcinoma. Clones were sequenced by immunoSEQ multiplex PCR, and TCRdb holds only the in-frame ones, with some missing. The sample contains more than 3,500 clones, approximately 83% of which appear only once. The sequencing sample was made of FFPE normal lung tissue adjacent to the tumor. The receptors were gathered from a person aged 45-69 years with lung adenocarcinoma. The CDR3 runs from the conserved cysteine through the conserved F or W. Clone size appears in some rows only: once, few, many, or a class for an expanded clone.

J gene: TRBJ1-1; clone size: NA; V gene: TRBV5-1; CDR3 protein: CASSLGQMNTEAFF
J gene: TRBJ1-1; clone size: NA; V gene: TRBV13; CDR3 protein: CASSMGGRTEAFF
J gene: TRBJ1-2; clone size: NA; V gene: TRBV29-1; CDR3 protein: CSVTNPRDGIEYTF
J gene: TRBJ2-1; clone size: once; V gene: TRBV7-9; CDR3 protein: CASSSTGLERLSSVEQFF
J gene: TRBJ1-5; clone size: NA; V gene: TRBV6-6; CDR3 protein: CASSQDRGHQPQHF
J gene: TRBJ1-1; clone size: NA; V gene: TRBV7-6; CDR3 protein: CASSYGAEAFF
J gene: TRBJ2-7; clone size: NA; V gene: TRBV7-8; CDR3 protein: CASSLQGLGVGEQYF
J gene: TRBJ2-7; clone size: NA; V gene: TRBV11-2; CDR3 protein: CASSLDRGNYVVEQYF
J gene: TRBJ2-7; clone size: NA; V gene: TRBV7-8; CDR3 protein: CASSRVGHSYEQYF
J gene: TRBJ2-3; clone size: NA; V gene: TRBV10-3; CDR3 protein: CAISDRLAGGPSTDTQYF
J gene: TRBJ2-5; clone size: NA; V gene: TRBV2; CDR3 protein: CASSVSEGETQYF
J gene: TRBJ2-1; clone size: NA; V gene: TRBV5-5; CDR3 protein: CASTRQGTYNEQFF
J gene: TRBJ1-1; clone size: NA; V gene: TRBV6-6; CDR3 protein: CASTRGEGAFF
J gene: TRBJ1-2; clone size: NA; V gene: TRBV30; CDR3 protein: CAWSVLATGSYGYTF
J gene: TRBJ2-3; clone size: NA; V gene: TRBV6-6; CDR3 protein: CASSYLLVRSTDTQYF
J gene: TRBJ2-5; clone size: NA; V gene: TRBV28; CDR3 protein: CASSFSGTGETQYF
J gene: TRBJ1-2; clone size: NA; V gene: TRBV6-5; CDR3 protein: CASSYPKGPGVYGYTF
J gene: TRBJ2-5; clone size: NA; V gene: TRBV10-3; CDR3 protein: CAISDTGQGVGTQYF
J gene: TRBJ2-7; clone size: NA; V gene: TRBV28; CDR3 protein: CASRSRGSEQYF
J gene: TRBJ2-2; clone size: few; V gene: TRBV19; CDR3 protein: CASSRDRNTGELFF
J gene: TRBJ1-3; clone size: NA; V gene: TRBV11-2; CDR3 protein: CASSLDPSGNTIYF
J gene: TRBJ2-1; clone size: NA; V gene: TRBV11-2; CDR3 protein: CASSFWLASGNEQFF
J gene: TRBJ2-3; clone size: NA; V gene: TRBV7-9; CDR3 protein: CASSLAFGDTQYF
J gene: TRBJ1-5; clone size: once; V gene: TRBV28; CDR3 protein: CASSSDRGRFYQPQHF
J gene: TRBJ2-2; clone size: NA; V gene: TRBV29-1; CDR3 protein: CSVVGTGGPGELFF
J gene: TRBJ1-5; clone size: NA; V gene: TRBV7-9; CDR3 protein: CASSLEGVGQPQHF